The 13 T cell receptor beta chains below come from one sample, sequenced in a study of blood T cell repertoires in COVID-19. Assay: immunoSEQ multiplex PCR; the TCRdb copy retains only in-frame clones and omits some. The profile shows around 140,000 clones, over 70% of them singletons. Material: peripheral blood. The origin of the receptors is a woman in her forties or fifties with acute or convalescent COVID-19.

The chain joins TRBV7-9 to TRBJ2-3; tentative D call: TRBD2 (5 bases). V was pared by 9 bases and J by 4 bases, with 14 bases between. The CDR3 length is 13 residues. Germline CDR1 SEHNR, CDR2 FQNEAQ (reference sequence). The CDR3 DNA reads TGTGCCAGTGCCAGCGGTACTTCAGATACGCAGTATTTT. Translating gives CASASGTSDTQYF.

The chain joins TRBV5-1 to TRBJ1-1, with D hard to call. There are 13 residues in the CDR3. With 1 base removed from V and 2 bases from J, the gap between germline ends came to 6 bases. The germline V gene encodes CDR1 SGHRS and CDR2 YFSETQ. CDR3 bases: TGCGCCAGCAGCTTGTGGAGAAACACTGAAGCTTTCTTT. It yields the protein CASSLWRNTEAFF.

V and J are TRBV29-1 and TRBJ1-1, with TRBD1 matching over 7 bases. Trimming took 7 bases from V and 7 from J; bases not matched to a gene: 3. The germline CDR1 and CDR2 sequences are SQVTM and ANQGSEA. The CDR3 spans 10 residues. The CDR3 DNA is TGCAGCGCGCGGGACAGTGAAGCTTTCTTT. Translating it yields CSARDSEAFF.

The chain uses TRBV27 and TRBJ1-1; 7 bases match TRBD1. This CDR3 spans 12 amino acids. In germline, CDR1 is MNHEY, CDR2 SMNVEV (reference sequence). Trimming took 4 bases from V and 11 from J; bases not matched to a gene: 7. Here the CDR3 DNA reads TGTGCCAGCAGTTACGACAGGGTGCGGGCTTTCTTT. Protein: CASSYDRVRAFF.

In nucleotides, the CDR3 is TGTGCCAGCAGCCAAACAGGGGAGGCCAATGAGCAGTTCTTC. It is translated as CASSQTGEANEQFF. V usage is TRBV9 and J usage is TRBJ2-1, with D possibly being TRBD1 (7 bases). V lost 4 bases and J lost 6, with 14 bases in between. The CDR3 covers 14 residues. Germline assignment: CDR1 SGDLS and CDR2 YYNGEE.

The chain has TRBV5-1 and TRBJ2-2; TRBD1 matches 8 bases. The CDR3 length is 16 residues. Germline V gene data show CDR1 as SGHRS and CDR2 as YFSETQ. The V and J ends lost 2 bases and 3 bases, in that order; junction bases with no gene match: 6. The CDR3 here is CASSFNRGWDTGELFF. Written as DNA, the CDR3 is TGCGCCAGCAGCTTCAACAGGGGGTGGGACACCGGGGAGCTGTTTTTT. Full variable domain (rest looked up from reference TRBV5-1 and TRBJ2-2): KAGVTQTPRYLIKTRGQQVTLSCSPISGHRSVSWYQQTPGQGLQFLFEYFSETQRNKGNFPGRFSGRQFSNSRSEMNVSTLELGDSALYLCASSFNRGWDTGELFFGEGSRLTVL.

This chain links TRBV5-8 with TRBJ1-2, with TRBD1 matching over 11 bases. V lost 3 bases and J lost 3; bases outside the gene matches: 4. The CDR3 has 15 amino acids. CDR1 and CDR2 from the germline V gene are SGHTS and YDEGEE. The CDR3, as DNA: TGTGCCAGCAGCTCCGGACAGGGGGCGGACTATGGCTACACCTTC. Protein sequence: CASSSGQGADYGYTF.

The CDR3 loop is CASSLVFGRGGDEQFF. CDR3 sequence (DNA): TGTGCCAGCAGCTTAGTTTTCGGGAGAGGTGGCGATGAGCAGTTCTTC. The chain uses TRBV7-2 and TRBJ2-1, with D possibly TRBD2 on 6 matching bases. The CDR3 totals 16 residues. Per the germline V gene, CDR1 is SGHTA and CDR2 is FQGNSA. V dropped 1 base and J dropped 8 bases, with 18 bases sitting between them.

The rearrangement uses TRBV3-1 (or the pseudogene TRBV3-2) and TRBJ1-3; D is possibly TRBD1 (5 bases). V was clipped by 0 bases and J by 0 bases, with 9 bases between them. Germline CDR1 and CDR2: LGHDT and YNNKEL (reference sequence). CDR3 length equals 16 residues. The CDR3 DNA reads TGTGCCAGCAGCCAAGACACAGGTATCTCTGGAAACACCATATATTTT. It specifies CASSQDTGISGNTIYF.

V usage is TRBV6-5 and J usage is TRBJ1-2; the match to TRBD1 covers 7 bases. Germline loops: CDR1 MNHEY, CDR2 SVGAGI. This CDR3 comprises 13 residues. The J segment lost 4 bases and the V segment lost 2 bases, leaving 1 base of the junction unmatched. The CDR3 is CASSYDRAYGYTF. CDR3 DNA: TGTGCCAGCAGTTACGACAGGGCCTATGGCTACACCTTC.

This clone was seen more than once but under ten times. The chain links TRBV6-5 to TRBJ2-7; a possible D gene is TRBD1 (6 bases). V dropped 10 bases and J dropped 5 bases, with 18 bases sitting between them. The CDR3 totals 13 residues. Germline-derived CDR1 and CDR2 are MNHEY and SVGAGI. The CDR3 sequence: CATRRGQPHEQYF. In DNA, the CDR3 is TGTGCCACCCGCCGCGGACAGCCCCACGAGCAGTACTTC.

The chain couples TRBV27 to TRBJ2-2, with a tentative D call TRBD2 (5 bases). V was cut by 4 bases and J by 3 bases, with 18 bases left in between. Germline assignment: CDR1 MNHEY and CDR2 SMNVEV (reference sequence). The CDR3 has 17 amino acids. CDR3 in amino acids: CASSSFLRGLDTGELFF. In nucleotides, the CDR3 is TGTGCCAGCAGTTCGTTCCTTCGGGGATTAGACACCGGGGAGCTGTTTTTT.

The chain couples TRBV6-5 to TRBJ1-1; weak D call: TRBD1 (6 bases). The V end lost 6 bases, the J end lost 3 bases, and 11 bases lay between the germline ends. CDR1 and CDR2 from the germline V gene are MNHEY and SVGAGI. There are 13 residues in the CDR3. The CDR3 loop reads CASRARGDTEAFF. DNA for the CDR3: TGTGCCAGCAGAGCCAGGGGTGACACTGAAGCTTTCTTT.